This entry is about one T cell receptor beta chain. Its antigen remains unknown. These data are taken from a study of T cell repertoires in cytomegalovirus infection. One entry per CDR3 protein, called by TCRdb with MiXCR from the reads. The sample carries about 700,000 distinct CDR3 sequences, roughly a third recorded once. The V gene end was trimmed by 11 bases and the J gene end by 9 bases; junction bases not matched to a gene: 8. The V gene's germline CDR1 is MNHNS and CDR2 SASEGT. The CDR3 has 13 residues. The rearrangement joins TRBV6-1 to TRBJ1-6; the match to TRBD1 covers 9 bases. The receptor comes from a human donor in good health (CMV status not recorded). Some clones in this sample may be carry-over from other donors' samples. The material sequenced was cultured PBMCs, taken from culture after CMV antigen stimulation. CDR3: CAGGTGTISPLHF. The DNA for the CDR3 is TGTGCCGGCGGGACAGGGACCATTTCACCCCTCCACTTT.